Sequencing of this TCR beta chain was carried out in a study of Graves' ophthalmopathy and Graves' hyperthyroidism. RNA served as the template for amplifying TCR beta CDR3 regions. Scientists carried out first-round RT-PCR using HTBI primers and then a second-round multiplex PCR. TCRdb used MiXCR to reprocess the multiplex PCR reads, holding one entry per CDR3 protein. This sample yields hundreds of thousands of distinct CDR3 sequences, of which about a fifth are seen a single time; more than 5.5% belongs to the top ten. Hyperthyroidism patients, all newly diagnosed, had under 2 months' duration and ages of 18 to 65. Other autoimmune diseases, uncontrolled infections, pregnancy or lactation led to the exclusion of patients. What was sequenced was peripheral blood. The sequence was obtained from a woman between 18 and 29 years old with stable Graves' hyperthyroidism. Some clones in this sample may be carry-over from other donors' samples.

The CDR3 region has the DNA TGTGCCAGCAGCGTTTACAGGGCCTCCTACGAGCAGTACTTC. Translating gives CASSVYRASYEQYF. The rearrangement joins TRBV11-2 to TRBJ2-7, with a possible D match to TRBD1 (6 bases). Germline V gene lookup returns CDR1 SGHAT and CDR2 FQNNGV. The V and J ends lost 5 bases and 0 bases respectively, with 11 bases between them. CDR3 size: 14 residues.